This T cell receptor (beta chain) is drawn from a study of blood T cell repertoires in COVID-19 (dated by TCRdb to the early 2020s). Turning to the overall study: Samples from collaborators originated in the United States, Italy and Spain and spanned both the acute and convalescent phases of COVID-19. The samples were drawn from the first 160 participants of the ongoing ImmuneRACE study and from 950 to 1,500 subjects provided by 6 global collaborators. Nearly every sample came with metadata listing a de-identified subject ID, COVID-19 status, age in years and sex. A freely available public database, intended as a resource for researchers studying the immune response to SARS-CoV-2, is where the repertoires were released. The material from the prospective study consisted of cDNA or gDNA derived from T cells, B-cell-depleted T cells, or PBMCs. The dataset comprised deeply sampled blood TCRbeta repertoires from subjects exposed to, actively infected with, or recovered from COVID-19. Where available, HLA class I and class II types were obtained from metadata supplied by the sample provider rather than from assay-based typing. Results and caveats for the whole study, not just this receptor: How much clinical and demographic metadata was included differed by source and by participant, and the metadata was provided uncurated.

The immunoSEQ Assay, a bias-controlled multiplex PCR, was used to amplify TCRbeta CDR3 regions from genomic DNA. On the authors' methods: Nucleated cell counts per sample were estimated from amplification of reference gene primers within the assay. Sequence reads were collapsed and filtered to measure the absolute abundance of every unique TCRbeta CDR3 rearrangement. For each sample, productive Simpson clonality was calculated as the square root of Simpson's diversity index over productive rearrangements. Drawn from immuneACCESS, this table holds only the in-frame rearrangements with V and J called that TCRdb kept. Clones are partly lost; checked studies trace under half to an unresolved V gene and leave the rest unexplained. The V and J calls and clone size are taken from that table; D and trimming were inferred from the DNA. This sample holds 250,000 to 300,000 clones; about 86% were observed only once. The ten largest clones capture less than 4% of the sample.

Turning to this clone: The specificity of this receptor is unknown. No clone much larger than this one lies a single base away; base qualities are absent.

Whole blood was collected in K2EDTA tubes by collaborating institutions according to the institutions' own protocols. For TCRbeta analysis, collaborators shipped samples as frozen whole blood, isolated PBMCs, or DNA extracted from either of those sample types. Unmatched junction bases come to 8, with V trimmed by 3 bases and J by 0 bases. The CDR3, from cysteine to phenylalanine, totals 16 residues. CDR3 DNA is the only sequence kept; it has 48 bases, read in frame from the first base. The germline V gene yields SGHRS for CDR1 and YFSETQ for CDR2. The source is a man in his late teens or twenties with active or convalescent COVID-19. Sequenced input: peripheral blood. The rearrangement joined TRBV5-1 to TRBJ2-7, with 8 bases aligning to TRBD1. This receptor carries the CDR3 CASSSGTGTSSYEQYF. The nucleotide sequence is TGCGCCAGCAGCTCGGGGACAGGTACTAGCTCCTACGAGCAGTACTTC.